These T cell receptor beta chains were read from a single sample in a study of T cell responses to AZD1222 COVID-19 vaccine. Libraries were prepared by immunoSEQ multiplex PCR; TCRdb keeps only in-frame clonotypes and omits some of them. This table has about 160,000 clones, approximately 90% appearing once. Sequences were derived from peripheral blood, sampled 28 days after the second AZD1222 dose. These receptors all stem from an adult who received the AZD1222 COVID-19 vaccine. The CDR3 runs from the conserved cysteine through the conserved F or W. Fields, in order: CDR3 DNA, CDR3 protein, J gene, V gene, clone size, D gene. D genes are given only for firm matches. The size entry is marked missing in some rows and otherwise reads once, few, many or a size class.

DNA: TGTGCCAGCAGTTACGACCAGGGCACTTCACCCCTCCACTTT
CDR3: CASSYDQGTSPLHF
J: TRBJ1-6
V: TRBV6-6
size: NA
D: NA

DNA: TGTGCCAGCAGTCCCCTGACAGGGGGCACTGAAGCTTTCTTT
CDR3: CASSPLTGGTEAFF
J: TRBJ1-1
V: TRBV7-2
size: NA
D: TRBD1

DNA: TGTGCCAGCAGTTTAGGGGGACAGGGATACAATGAGCAGTTCTTC
CDR3: CASSLGGQGYNEQFF
J: TRBJ2-1
V: TRBV28
size: NA
D: TRBD1

DNA: TGTGCCAGTAGTACCCTCCTACCTGGGACTGAAGCTTTCTTT
CDR3: CASSTLLPGTEAFF
J: TRBJ1-1
V: TRBV19
size: NA
D: NA

DNA: TGTGCCTCCGGGAGGAACTACAATGAGCAGTTCTTC
CDR3: CASGRNYNEQFF
J: TRBJ2-1
V: TRBV27
size: NA
D: TRBD2

DNA: TGTGCCATCAGTGAGTCGGGTAGATATGGCTACACCTTC
CDR3: CAISESGRYGYTF
J: TRBJ1-2
V: TRBV10-3
size: NA
D: NA

DNA: TGTGCCACCAGCGACCTCTACAATGAGCAGTTCTTC
CDR3: CATSDLYNEQFF
J: TRBJ2-1
V: TRBV15
size: NA
D: NA

DNA: TGTGCCAGCAGCTTAGTTGACCGGACAGAGCAGTTCTTC
CDR3: CASSLVDRTEQFF
J: TRBJ2-1
V: TRBV7-2
size: NA
D: NA

DNA: TGCGCCAGCAGCTTGGCCGACAGGACCCAAGAGACCCAGTACTTC
CDR3: CASSLADRTQETQYF
J: TRBJ2-5
V: TRBV5-1
size: once
D: NA

DNA: TGTGCCACCAGCAGAGATCTTGATTCTAGCGGGAAGAATGAGCAGTTCTTC
CDR3: CATSRDLDSSGKNEQFF
J: TRBJ2-1
V: TRBV15
size: NA
D: TRBD2

DNA: TGTGCCAGCAGCCGCAGACTTAGCGGGAGTGGCGATGAGCAGTTCTTC
CDR3: CASSRRLSGSGDEQFF
J: TRBJ2-1
V: TRBV3-1/TRBV3-2
size: NA
D: TRBD2

DNA: TGTGCCAGCAGTTTGCCCGAGGTAGGGGTGGACACTGAAGCTTTCTTT
CDR3: CASSLPEVGVDTEAFF
J: TRBJ1-1
V: TRBV6-6
size: few
D: NA

DNA: TGTGCCAGCAGTGAAAGTCGGACAGGGGCTAACTATGGCTACACCTTC
CDR3: CASSESRTGANYGYTF
J: TRBJ1-2
V: TRBV2
size: NA
D: TRBD1

DNA: TGCGCCAGCAGCCAAAATACAGGTAGCTCTGGAAACACCATATATTTT
CDR3: CASSQNTGSSGNTIYF
J: TRBJ1-3
V: TRBV4-3
size: NA
D: NA

DNA: TGTGCCAGCAGCTTAGGCTACATGAGGGTCGATCCCCATTCACCCCTCCACTTT
CDR3: CASSLGYMRVDPHSPLHF
J: TRBJ1-6
V: TRBV7-8
size: NA
D: NA

DNA: TGTGCCAGCAGCCAAGTTAGCGGGGGGACAGATACGCAGTATTTT
CDR3: CASSQVSGGTDTQYF
J: TRBJ2-3
V: TRBV4-2
size: NA
D: TRBD2

DNA: TGTGCCAGCAGTTTACAGGGCATGGGGAACTATGGCTACACCTTC
CDR3: CASSLQGMGNYGYTF
J: TRBJ1-2
V: TRBV11-3
size: NA
D: NA

DNA: TGTGCCAGCAGCCCCCCCTGGGGAGATACGCAGTATTTT
CDR3: CASSPPWGDTQYF
J: TRBJ2-3
V: TRBV9
size: NA
D: NA

DNA: TGCGCCAGCAGCTTTCGGTTTGCATCCGATACGCAGTATTTT
CDR3: CASSFRFASDTQYF
J: TRBJ2-3
V: TRBV5-1
size: NA
D: NA

DNA: TGCGCCAGCAGCTCTCAGAACGGGGTAGATGAGCAGTTCTTC
CDR3: CASSSQNGVDEQFF
J: TRBJ2-1
V: TRBV5-1
size: NA
D: NA

DNA: TGTGCCAGCAGTACTGCGAACTATGGCTACACCTTC
CDR3: CASSTANYGYTF
J: TRBJ1-2
V: TRBV12-3/TRBV12-4
size: once
D: NA

DNA: TGTGCCAGCAGTGATGCCGGGACAGGGAAACAGCCCCAGCATTTT
CDR3: CASSDAGTGKQPQHF
J: TRBJ1-5
V: TRBV2
size: NA
D: TRBD1

DNA: TGTGCCAGCACCGTACAGGAGATCTACGAGCAGTACTTC
CDR3: CASTVQEIYEQYF
J: TRBJ2-7
V: TRBV6-6
size: NA
D: NA

DNA: TGTGCCAGCAGCCAGACTAGCGGAAACCGTTATAGGGCCAAAAACATTCAGTACTTC
CDR3: CASSQTSGNRYRAKNIQYF
J: TRBJ2-4
V: TRBV27
size: NA
D: TRBD2

DNA: TGTGCCAGCAGCGCCGACAGGGGGCGAATAGGTCAGCCCCAGCATTTT
CDR3: CASSADRGRIGQPQHF
J: TRBJ1-5
V: TRBV5-6
size: NA
D: TRBD1

DNA: TGTGCCAGTAGTATCCCAAACTACCGGGACAGAAATCAGCCCCAGCATTTT
CDR3: CASSIPNYRDRNQPQHF
J: TRBJ1-5
V: TRBV19
size: NA
D: TRBD1

DNA: TGCGCCAGCAGCTTCTCGCTCCGCGACTATGGCTACACCTTC
CDR3: CASSFSLRDYGYTF
J: TRBJ1-2
V: TRBV5-1
size: NA
D: NA

DNA: TGTGCCAGCAGTTACGGGACAGGGCGGACTGGAAACACCATATATTTT
CDR3: CASSYGTGRTGNTIYF
J: TRBJ1-3
V: TRBV6-5
size: NA
D: TRBD1

DNA: TGTGCCAGCAGCCCCCGCCAACCTAGCTCCCACGAGCAGTACTTC
CDR3: CASSPRQPSSHEQYF
J: TRBJ2-7
V: TRBV7-9
size: NA
D: NA

DNA: TGTGCCAGCAGCCGGCCGGGCCTAAGGGAGGAAAAACTGTTTTTT
CDR3: CASSRPGLREEKLFF
J: TRBJ1-4
V: TRBV6-2/TRBV6-3
size: once
D: NA

DNA: TGTGCCAGTAGTATAGACGATAACCGATTCCCGGCGAGGAACACTGAAGCTTTCTTT
CDR3: CASSIDDNRFPARNTEAFF
J: TRBJ1-1
V: TRBV19
size: NA
D: NA

DNA: TGTGCCAGCAGCGTAGTCGGATTAACCGGCGCCGAGCAGTACTTC
CDR3: CASSVVGLTGAEQYF
J: TRBJ2-7
V: TRBV9
size: NA
D: NA

DNA: TGTGCCAGCAGCTGGACGACAGGGGAAAATGAAAAACTGTTTTTT
CDR3: CASSWTTGENEKLFF
J: TRBJ1-4
V: TRBV5-4
size: NA
D: TRBD1

DNA: TGTGCCAGCAGTGAATTACCGGGGCCCGGCTATGGCTACACCTTC
CDR3: CASSELPGPGYGYTF
J: TRBJ1-2
V: TRBV2
size: NA
D: NA

DNA: TGTGCCAGCAGCTTAAGGGGGACAGAGAATGAAAAACTGTTTTTT
CDR3: CASSLRGTENEKLFF
J: TRBJ1-4
V: TRBV11-2
size: NA
D: TRBD1

DNA: TGTGCCAGCAGCTTGCAACGGATGACCTATGAAAAACTGTTTTTT
CDR3: CASSLQRMTYEKLFF
J: TRBJ1-4
V: TRBV5-5
size: NA
D: NA

DNA: TGTGCCAGCAGGGCAATAAGGTTTTCGGACCTCGACACTGAAGCTTTCTTT
CDR3: CASRAIRFSDLDTEAFF
J: TRBJ1-1
V: TRBV27
size: NA
D: NA

DNA: TGTGCCAGCAGCCTCATTAAAGCGGGGGAAGAGACCCAGTACTTC
CDR3: CASSLIKAGEETQYF
J: TRBJ2-5
V: TRBV7-9
size: NA
D: TRBD2

DNA: TGTGCCAGCACCCCGACAGGGACTAACTATGGCTACACCTTC
CDR3: CASTPTGTNYGYTF
J: TRBJ1-2
V: TRBV11-2
size: NA
D: TRBD1

DNA: TGTGCCAGCAGTTACGGGACAGTCGGCACAGATACGCAGTATTTT
CDR3: CASSYGTVGTDTQYF
J: TRBJ2-3
V: TRBV6-5
size: NA
D: TRBD1

DNA: TGCGCCAGCAGCTTGTGGGCAGGGGCCACTGAAGCTTTCTTT
CDR3: CASSLWAGATEAFF
J: TRBJ1-1
V: TRBV5-1
size: NA
D: NA

DNA: TGTGCCAGCTCACCGGTTTACGCTGGGACAGGAGCTTTCTTT
CDR3: CASSPVYAGTGAFF
J: TRBJ1-1
V: TRBV18
size: NA
D: TRBD1